The rows below give T cell receptor beta chains drawn from one sample of a study of T cell responses to AZD1222 COVID-19 vaccine. Measured with immunoSEQ multiplex PCR; TCRdb has only the in-frame clones, and not every one. Of about 140,000 clones listed, 88% are singletons. Here the sequenced sample was peripheral blood, taken on day 0 of AZD1222 vaccination. These receptors all stem from an adult in good health. Each CDR3 is given with its conserved first and last residue. The D gene is left open where the match is weak. Clone size is not always given. Where it is, it says once, few, many or a class for expanded clones.

TRBV18,TRBJ2-1,-,TRBD2,TGTGCCAGCTCACCCGGCGGTAGCGGGAGCCTCAATGAGCAGTTCTTC,CASSPGGSGSLNEQFF
TRBV27,TRBJ1-6,-,-,TGTGCCAGCAGTTTATCGCCGGGTAGCTCCTATAATTCACCCCTCCACTTT,CASSLSPGSSYNSPLHF
TRBV30,TRBJ1-6,-,TRBD1,TGTGCCTGGAGTGTACATTTTCCGCCAGAAGAACAGGGGGCCCTCCACTTT,CAWSVHFPPEEQGALHF
TRBV27,TRBJ2-4,-,-,TGTGCCAGCAGTAGGGGCGTAGCCAAAAACATTCAGTACTTC,CASSRGVAKNIQYF
TRBV3-1/TRBV3-2,TRBJ1-1,few,-,TGTGCCAGCAGCCAAGTGACAGAGAACACTGAAGCTTTCTTT,CASSQVTENTEAFF
TRBV7-6,TRBJ2-2,-,-,TGTGCCAGCAGCTTAGTTGGGGTAGGGTACACCGGGGAGCTGTTTTTT,CASSLVGVGYTGELFF
TRBV7-9,TRBJ1-2,-,TRBD1,TGTGCCAGCAGCTTGACAGGGCCGGGCGGCTACACCTTC,CASSLTGPGGYTF
TRBV5-1,TRBJ1-3,-,-,TGCGCCAGCTCAGGGTCTGGAAACACCATATATTTT,CASSGSGNTIYF
TRBV3-1/TRBV3-2,TRBJ2-7,once,TRBD1,TGTGCCAGCAGCCCGCAGACAGGGTCCTACGAGCAGTACTTC,CASSPQTGSYEQYF
TRBV4-3,TRBJ1-1,-,-,TGCGCCAGCAGCCTCGATACCGGGTCGGCTTTCTTT,CASSLDTGSAFF
TRBV4-2,TRBJ1-1,-,-,TGTGCCAGCAGCCAAGCGTCGAACACTGAAGCTTTCTTT,CASSQASNTEAFF
TRBV15,TRBJ2-7,-,-,TGTGCCACCAGCAGAGCCACAGGGAACTCTGACTCCTACGAGCAGTACTTC,CATSRATGNSDSYEQYF
TRBV6-2/TRBV6-3,TRBJ2-1,-,TRBD1,TGTGCCAGCAGCGACAGGGGGCTCAATGAGCAGTTCTTC,CASSDRGLNEQFF
TRBV5-1,TRBJ1-2,-,-,TGCGCCAGCGGCCCCGCGGTTTCGGATGGCTACACCTTC,CASGPAVSDGYTF
TRBV6-2/TRBV6-3,TRBJ1-5,few,TRBD1,TGTGCCAGCAGCGGGCTCCTGGAGGGGGCAGGGAAGCCCCAGCATTTT,CASSGLLEGAGKPQHF
TRBV29-1,TRBJ2-1,-,TRBD2,TGCAGCGTGACTAGCGGGAGTGGTAGTGAGCAGTTCTTC,CSVTSGSGSEQFF
TRBV29-1,TRBJ1-2,-,-,TGCAGCGTTGAAGCAGGGGAGGGCTATGGCTACACCTTC,CSVEAGEGYGYTF
TRBV7-2,TRBJ1-1,once,TRBD1,TGTGCCAGCAGCTTCTATGGGGACAGAGAAGCTTTCTTT,CASSFYGDREAFF
TRBV24-1,TRBJ2-3,-,-,TGTGCCACCTCGAGGGGGGCGGGAGATACGCAGTATTTT,CATSRGAGDTQYF
TRBV6-2/TRBV6-3,TRBJ2-2,-,-,TGTGCCAGCAGTTTATACACCGGGGAGCTGTTTTTT,CASSLYTGELFF
TRBV28,TRBJ1-5,-,-,TGTGCCAGCAGTTTTGGTGTAAATCAGCCCCAGCATTTT,CASSFGVNQPQHF
TRBV7-9,TRBJ1-4,-,-,TGTGCCAGCAGCTTAGTAGGGGACGCATATGAAAAACTGTTTTTT,CASSLVGDAYEKLFF
TRBV3-1/TRBV3-2,TRBJ2-5,-,-,TGTGCCAGCAGCCAAGTGAACAGTGGAGAGACCCAGTACTTC,CASSQVNSGETQYF
TRBV6-5,TRBJ2-3,-,-,TGTGCCAGCACGCGAGTCGGGGCAGATACGCAGTATTTT,CASTRVGADTQYF
TRBV19,TRBJ1-1,-,-,TGTGCCAGTAGTGTCGGACTGAACACTGAAGCTTTCTTT,CASSVGLNTEAFF
TRBV15,TRBJ1-5,-,-,TGTGCCACCTCTAAACTTCAGGGTCACAATCAGCCCCAGCATTTT,CATSKLQGHNQPQHF
TRBV5-1,TRBJ2-1,few,TRBD2,TGCGCCAGCAGCGCCGATGCGGGAGCCTCCTACAATGAGCAGTTCTTC,CASSADAGASYNEQFF
TRBV5-4,TRBJ1-2,-,TRBD1,TGTGCCAGCAGCGCCGGGACAGGGGATAATTATGGCTACACCTTC,CASSAGTGDNYGYTF
TRBV10-1,TRBJ1-1,once,-,TGCGCCAGCAGTGCGGCCTCGTACGGTGAAGCTTTCTTT,CASSAASYGEAFF
TRBV24-1,TRBJ2-1,-,TRBD2,TGTGCCACCAGTGACCCCAGCGGGAGCGAGCAGTTCTTC,CATSDPSGSEQFF
TRBV9,TRBJ2-5,-,-,TGTGCCAGCAGCCAGGAGGCGGGGTACCAAGAGACCCAGTACTTC,CASSQEAGYQETQYF
TRBV7-9,TRBJ2-1,once,TRBD2,TGTGCCAGCAGCCCCTGGACTAGCGGGAGTTACAATGAGCAGTTCTTC,CASSPWTSGSYNEQFF
TRBV5-1,TRBJ2-7,-,-,TGCGCCAGCAGCTTGGAACCGGGGACGCCCTACGAGCAGTACTTC,CASSLEPGTPYEQYF
TRBV28,TRBJ2-7,-,TRBD2,TGTGCCAGCAGTTTACTCACTAGCGGGAGGACCGACGAGCAGTACTTC,CASSLLTSGRTDEQYF
TRBV24-1,TRBJ1-5,-,-,TGTGCCACCCAAGAACGACGCAATCAGCCCCAGCATTTT,CATQERRNQPQHF
TRBV27,TRBJ1-1,-,-,TGTGCCAGCAGTTTGGCAATGAACACTGAAGCTTTCTTT,CASSLAMNTEAFF
TRBV4-1,TRBJ2-7,-,-,TGCGCCAGCAGCCACAGACAGGAACCCTACGAGCAGTACTTC,CASSHRQEPYEQYF
TRBV27,TRBJ2-1,once,TRBD2,TGTGCCAGCAGTCTCGGGACTAGCGGGAGAATTGACAATGAGCAGTTCTTC,CASSLGTSGRIDNEQFF
TRBV7-2,TRBJ2-3,-,TRBD2,TGTGCCAGCAGCTTAGTTAGCGGGGGGTCTTATGACACAGATACGCAGTATTTT,CASSLVSGGSYDTDTQYF
TRBV3-1/TRBV3-2,TRBJ1-1,-,-,TGTGCCAGCAGCCGACTAACTATGAACACTGAAGCTTTCTTT,CASSRLTMNTEAFF
TRBV7-9,TRBJ1-5,-,-,TGTGCCAGCAGCTTAGATGGGGTGCAACAGCCCCAGCATTTT,CASSLDGVQQPQHF
TRBV6-5,TRBJ1-1,-,-,TGTGCCAGCAGTTACTCCGGTGGGGGCACTGAAGCTTTCTTT,CASSYSGGGTEAFF
TRBV30,TRBJ2-5,-,TRBD1,TGTGCCTGGAGTTCAGGGGGCAGGGAGACCCAGTACTTC,CAWSSGGRETQYF
TRBV7-9,TRBJ2-2,-,TRBD1,TGTGCCAGCAGCTTAGGCGAACAGGGGGCGGCGAACACCGGGGAGCTGTTTTTT,CASSLGEQGAANTGELFF
TRBV7-2,TRBJ2-1,-,-,TGTGCCAGCAGCTTACCCACCGATGAGCAGTTCTTC,CASSLPTDEQFF
TRBV28,TRBJ1-1,-,-,TGTGCCAGCAGTTTACCCCCGTCCCCCAGAGAAGCTTTCTTT,CASSLPPSPREAFF
TRBV5-1,TRBJ2-1,-,TRBD1,TGCGCCAGCAGCTCCGACAGGGGCGGCTACAATGAGCAGTTCTTC,CASSSDRGGYNEQFF
TRBV6-5,TRBJ1-2,-,-,TGTGCCAGCAGTTACTCCCACCGGCAGGGAATCTATGGCTACACCTTC,CASSYSHRQGIYGYTF
TRBV27,TRBJ2-1,-,-,TGTGCCAGCCAAGGTGGAGAATTCACGTCCAATGAGCAGTTCTTC,CASQGGEFTSNEQFF
TRBV29-1,TRBJ1-2,-,TRBD1,TGCAGCGCTACCAGGAGGGGACAGGGAAGATTTGTTGGCTACACCTTC,CSATRRGQGRFVGYTF